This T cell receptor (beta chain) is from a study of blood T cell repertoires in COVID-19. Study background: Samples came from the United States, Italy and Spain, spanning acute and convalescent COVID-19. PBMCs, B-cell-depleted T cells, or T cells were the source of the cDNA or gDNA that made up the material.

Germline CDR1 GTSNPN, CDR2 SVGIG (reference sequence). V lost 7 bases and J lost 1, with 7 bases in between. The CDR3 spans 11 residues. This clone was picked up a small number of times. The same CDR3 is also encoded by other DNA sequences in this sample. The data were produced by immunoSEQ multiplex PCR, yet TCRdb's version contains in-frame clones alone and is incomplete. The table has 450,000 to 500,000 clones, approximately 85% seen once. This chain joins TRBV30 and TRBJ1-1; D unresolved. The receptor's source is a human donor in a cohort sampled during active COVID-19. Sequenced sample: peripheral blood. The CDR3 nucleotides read TGTGCCTCCAGGCAGAACACTGAAGCTTTCTTT. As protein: CASRQNTEAFF.